Below, one TCR beta chain is given with its context. Its antigen is unknown. The libraries were made with immunoSEQ v3. This table comes from immunoSEQ multiplex PCR, and its TCRdb copy is limited to in-frame clones, with some not included. The profile shows tens of thousands of clones, roughly 84% of them singletons. These data are taken from a study of TIL therapy for anti-PD-1-resistant metastatic lung cancer. About the study: Tumors carried a median 1.5 non-synonymous mutations per megabase.

From germline, CDR1 is SGHTA and CDR2 FQGTGA. The V end was cut by 1 base, the J end by 3 bases, with 13 bases between. This CDR3 spans 15 amino acids. Time point in this sample: pre-treatment sample, taken before nivolumab and TIL therapy. General study results and limits: Infused TIL clonotypes partially replaced the baseline blood repertoire, then decayed over months.

This rearrangement joins TRBV7-3 to TRBJ2-7; D is possibly TRBD1 (6 bases). The specimen was blood, collected at baseline. The TCR comes from a person aged 30 to 80 with non-small cell lung cancer. The DNA of the CDR3 is TGTGCCAGCAGCTTAAACCCTGGACAGATCTACGAGCAGTACTTC. This sequence encodes CASSLNPGQIYEQYF.